Detailed here is one TCR beta chain. In terms of age and location, participants ranged from roughly 18 to 90 years and lived in about two dozen US areas. In the original analysis: Counts of nucleated cells, estimated from reference gene primer amplification, were obtained. The protocol was immunoSEQ multiplex PCR, while the TCRdb copy is restricted to in-frame clones and leaves out a portion. That table is the source of V, J and clone size, and D and trimming were worked out from the DNA. This sample has 180,000 or so clones, with approximately 82% found just once. From germline, CDR1 is SGDLS and CDR2 YYNGEE. V lost 3 bases to trimming and J lost 3 bases; unmatched junction nucleotides: 9. This CDR3 has 17 amino acids. This sample is part of a study of blood T cell repertoires in COVID-19. Overall study context: Acute and convalescent COVID-19 samples came from the United States, Italy and Spain. Sources were T cells, B-cell-depleted T cells, or PBMCs; the material itself was cDNA or gDNA.

The chain carries TRBV9 and TRBJ2-5, with 12 bases that match TRBD2. This receptor was identified in a man aged 45-60 years who had recovered from COVID-19. The sample consisted of PBMCs or T cells enriched from blood (not recorded which). In DNA form, the CDR3 reads TGTGCCAGCAGCGCCGATTATCGACTAGCGGGGGAAGAGACCCAGTACTTC. This encodes CASSADYRLAGEETQYF.